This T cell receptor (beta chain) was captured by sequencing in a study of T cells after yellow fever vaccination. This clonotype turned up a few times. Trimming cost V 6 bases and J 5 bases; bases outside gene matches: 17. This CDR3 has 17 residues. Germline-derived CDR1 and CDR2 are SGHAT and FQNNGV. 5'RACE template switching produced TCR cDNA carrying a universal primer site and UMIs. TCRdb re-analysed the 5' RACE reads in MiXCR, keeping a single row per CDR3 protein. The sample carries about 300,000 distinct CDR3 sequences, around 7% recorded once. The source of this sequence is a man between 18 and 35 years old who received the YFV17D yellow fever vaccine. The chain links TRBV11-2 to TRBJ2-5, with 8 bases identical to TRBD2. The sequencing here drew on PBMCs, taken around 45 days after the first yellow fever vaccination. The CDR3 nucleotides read TGTGCCAGCAGTTCAGATGGCGGGGGGCTTGGGATCGAGACCCAGTACTTC. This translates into CASSSDGGGLGIETQYF.